The clone carrying this T cell receptor (beta chain) has only one observation. Its specificity is not known. Looked up from germline, CDR1 is MNHEY and CDR2 is SMNVEV (reference sequence). CDR3 length: 16 amino acids. Trimming took 6 bases from V and 4 from J; bases not matched to a gene: 9. The use of a sample-barcoded 5' primer and a J-beta primer mix characterized a second PCR of roughly 6 to 11 cycles. TCRdb re-called the 5' RACE reads with MiXCR, one entry per CDR3 protein. This sample has a few hundred thousand distinct CDR3 sequences, with 25% to 30% found just once. The sample belongs to a study of blood T cells in healthy people across ages. For the study at large: Template switching picked up about one barcoded beta molecule for each two T cells. Study-level findings and limits: It was found that TCR beta diversity correlated strongly with the percentage of naive T cells. Estimated diversity, derived from one million T cells, was regarded as an underestimate.

The total RNA that was extracted per sample amounted to at least 5.5 micrograms. The clonotype originates from a woman in her 70s in good health. V is TRBV27 and J is TRBJ2-3; 11 positions match TRBD2. Material for sequencing was blood. CDR3 residues: CASSTLAGVPADTQYF. DNA of the CDR3: TGTGCCAGCAGCACACTAGCGGGAGTGCCTGCAGATACGCAGTATTTT.